This record concerns one T cell receptor (beta chain) sequence. This CDR3 is 16 amino acids long. Germline CDR1 DFQATT, CDR2 SNEGSKA (reference sequence). The V end was cut by 4 bases, the J end by 0 bases, with 16 bases between. Reverse transcription of roughly 0.45 to 1 ug RNA was performed with random hexamers. Using its own MiXCR run on the immunoSEQ multiplex PCR reads, TCRdb lists one record per CDR3 protein. The sample shows under 200,000 distinct CDR3 sequences, around 94% of them seen only once. The data are from a study of CD8 T cells in Susac syndrome. The TCR was taken from a human donor with Susac syndrome. The material sequenced was CD4+ T cells from PBMCs. The genes are TRBV20-1 and TRBJ1-5, with D perhaps matching TRBD1 (6 bases). The CDR3 loop reads CSAISRDMYSNQPQHF. For the CDR3, the DNA is TGCAGTGCTATTAGCCGGGACATGTATAGCAATCAGCCCCAGCATTTT.